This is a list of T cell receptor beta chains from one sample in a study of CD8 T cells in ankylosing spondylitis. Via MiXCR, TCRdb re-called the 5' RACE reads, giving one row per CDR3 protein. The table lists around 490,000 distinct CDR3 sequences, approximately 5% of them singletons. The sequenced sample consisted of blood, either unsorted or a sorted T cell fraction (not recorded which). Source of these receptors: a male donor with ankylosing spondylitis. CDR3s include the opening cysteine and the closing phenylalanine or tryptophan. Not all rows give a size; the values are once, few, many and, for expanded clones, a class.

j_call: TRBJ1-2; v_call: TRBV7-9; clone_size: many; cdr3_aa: CASSPLPTAYGYTF
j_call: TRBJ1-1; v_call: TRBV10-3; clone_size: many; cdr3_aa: CAISTTGATEAFF
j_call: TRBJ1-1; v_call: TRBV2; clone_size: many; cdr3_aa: CASRSVLRGTEAFF
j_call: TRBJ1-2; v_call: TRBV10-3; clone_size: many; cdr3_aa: CAISERGAAGSRFGYTF
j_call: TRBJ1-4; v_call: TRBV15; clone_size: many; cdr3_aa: CATSAQVATNEKLFF
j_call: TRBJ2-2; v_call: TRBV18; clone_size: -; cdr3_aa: CASSPPGHSWQNTGELFF
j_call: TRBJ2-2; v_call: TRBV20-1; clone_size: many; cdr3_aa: CSARPLGLAGGFNTGELFF
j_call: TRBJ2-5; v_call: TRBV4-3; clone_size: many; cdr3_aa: CASSQGTPGETQYF
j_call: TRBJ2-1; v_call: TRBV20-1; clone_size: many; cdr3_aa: CSAREGLAAYNEQFF
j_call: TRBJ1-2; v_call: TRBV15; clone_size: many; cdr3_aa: CATSRDRGQIYGYTF
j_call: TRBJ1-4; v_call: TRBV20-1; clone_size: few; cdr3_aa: CSAQNRGRNEKLFF
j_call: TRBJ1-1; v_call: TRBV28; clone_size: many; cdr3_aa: CASSPPRALTEAFF
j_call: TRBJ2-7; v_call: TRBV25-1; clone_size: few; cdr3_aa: CASSVVGVNEQYF
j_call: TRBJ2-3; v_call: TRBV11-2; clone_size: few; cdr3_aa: CASSFGGDRTDTQYF
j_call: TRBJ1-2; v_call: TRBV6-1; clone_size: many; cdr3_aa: CASSRLSGTGYGYTF
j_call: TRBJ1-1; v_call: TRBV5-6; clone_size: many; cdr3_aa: CASSYDLGPEAFF
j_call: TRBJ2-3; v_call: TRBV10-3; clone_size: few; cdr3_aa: CAISEVADTQYF
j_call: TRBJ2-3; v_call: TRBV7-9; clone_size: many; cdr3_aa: CASSLDRQTSTDTQYF
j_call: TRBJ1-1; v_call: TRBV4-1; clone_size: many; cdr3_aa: CASRLVQSGEAFF
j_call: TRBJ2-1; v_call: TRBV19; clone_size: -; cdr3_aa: CASSMRVSYNEQFF
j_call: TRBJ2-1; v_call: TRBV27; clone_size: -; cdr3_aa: CASSLRGHNYNEQFF
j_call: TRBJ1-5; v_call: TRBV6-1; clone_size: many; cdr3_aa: CASRPYSNQPQHF
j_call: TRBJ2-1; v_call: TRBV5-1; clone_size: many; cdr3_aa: CASSHWTTYNEQFF
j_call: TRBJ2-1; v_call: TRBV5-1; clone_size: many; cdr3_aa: CASSYTGTGGGEQFF
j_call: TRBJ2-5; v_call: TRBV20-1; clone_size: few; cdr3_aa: CSALWGRDQETQYF
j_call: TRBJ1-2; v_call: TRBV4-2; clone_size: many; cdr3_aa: CASSGGQASTHNYGYTF
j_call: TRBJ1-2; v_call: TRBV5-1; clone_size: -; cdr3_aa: CASSHRGSGYGYTF
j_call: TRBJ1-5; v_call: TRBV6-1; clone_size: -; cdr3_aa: CASIDGTNQPQHF
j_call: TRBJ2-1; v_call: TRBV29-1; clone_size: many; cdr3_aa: CSVEGRVRPDEQFF
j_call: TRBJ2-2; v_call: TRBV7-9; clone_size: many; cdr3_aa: CASSPLTPANTGELFF
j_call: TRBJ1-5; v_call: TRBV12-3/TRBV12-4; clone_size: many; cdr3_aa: CASRRGQEPQHF
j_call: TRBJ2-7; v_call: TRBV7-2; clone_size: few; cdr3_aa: CASTRSGSYEQYF
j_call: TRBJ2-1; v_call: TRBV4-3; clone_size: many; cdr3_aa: CASSANRWGGRNEQFF
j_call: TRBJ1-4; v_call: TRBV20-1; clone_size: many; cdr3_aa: CSATTGIEKLFF
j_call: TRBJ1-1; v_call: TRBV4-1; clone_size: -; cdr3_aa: CASSLMTVMNTEAFF
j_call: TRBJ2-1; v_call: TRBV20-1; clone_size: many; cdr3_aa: CSARDFQRGDDEQFF
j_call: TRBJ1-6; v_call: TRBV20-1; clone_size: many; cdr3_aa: CSASSSSQSPLHF
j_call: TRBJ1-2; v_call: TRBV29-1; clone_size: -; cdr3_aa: CSVDIDWAATYGNTF
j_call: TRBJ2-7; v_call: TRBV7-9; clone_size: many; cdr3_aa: CASGNRGRNEQYF
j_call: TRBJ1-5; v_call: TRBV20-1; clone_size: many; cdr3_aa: CSARDGNNQPQHF
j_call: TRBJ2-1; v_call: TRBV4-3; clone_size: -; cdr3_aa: CASSQELAHVNEQFF
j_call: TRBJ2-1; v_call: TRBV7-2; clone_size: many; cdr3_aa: CASSLVPGTSLYNEQFF
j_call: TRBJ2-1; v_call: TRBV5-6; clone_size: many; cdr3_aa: CASSQPGLAVGEQFF
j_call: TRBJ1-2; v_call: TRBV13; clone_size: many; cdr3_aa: CASRPIHRGPNGGYTF
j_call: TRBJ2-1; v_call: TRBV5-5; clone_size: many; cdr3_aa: CASSWLQGNEQFF
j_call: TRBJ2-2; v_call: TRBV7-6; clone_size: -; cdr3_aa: CASSHSVTAKTGELFF
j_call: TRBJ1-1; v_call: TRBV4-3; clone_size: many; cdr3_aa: CASSKSTGVNTEAFF
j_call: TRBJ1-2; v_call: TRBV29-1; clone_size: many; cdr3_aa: CSVAGTGHGYTF
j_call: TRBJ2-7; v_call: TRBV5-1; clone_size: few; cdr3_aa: CASSSPGTRGYEQYF
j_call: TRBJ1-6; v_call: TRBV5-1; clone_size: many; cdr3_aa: CASSAVSRDSSYNSPLHF